Sequencing of this T cell receptor beta chain was carried out in a study of T-cell reconstitution after alpha-beta-depleted transplantation in children (dated by TCRdb to the mid-2010s). Turning to the overall study: The study quantitatively tracked T-cell immune reconstitution after TCRalphabeta/CD19-depleted allogeneic hematopoietic cell transplantation in children using TCR repertoire profiling.

The V end loses 3 bases and the J end loses 3 bases, and a stretch of 8 bases separates them. The CDR3 sequence holds 14 residues, the cysteine and phenylalanine included. Solely the CDR3 DNA is kept, with 42 bases framed from the first base. CDR1 is given as LGHNA and CDR2 as YSLEER, both from the germline V gene. The library was made by PCR. Reads for this sample came from an Illumina HiSeq 2500. TCR library preparation used molecular barcoding, with unique molecular identifiers applied to normalize quantification of the TCRbeta repertoire. The public reads were run again by TCRdb, first through fastp at Q25 and then through MiXCR, and only productive beta chains were kept. A single entry per CDR3 protein holds the most common genes and DNA from its merged rows. A total of 350,000 to 400,000 distinct CDR3 sequences appear in this sample, approximately 12% of them only once. Roughly 4.3% of the sample is in the top ten clones.

The sample holds many counts of this clonotype. Its antigen is still unknown. One base away there is no much larger clone; base qualities are not given. This clonotype originated in a human donor who donated a stem cell graft to a child with Fanconi anemia. Material: PBMCs, obtained from the stem cell graft. The chain is assembled from TRBV4-3 and TRBJ2-2; the D gene lacks a confident call. The CDR3 protein: CASSHLWDTGELFF. The sequenced DNA is TGCGCCAGCAGCCACCTCTGGGACACCGGGGAGCTGTTTTTT.